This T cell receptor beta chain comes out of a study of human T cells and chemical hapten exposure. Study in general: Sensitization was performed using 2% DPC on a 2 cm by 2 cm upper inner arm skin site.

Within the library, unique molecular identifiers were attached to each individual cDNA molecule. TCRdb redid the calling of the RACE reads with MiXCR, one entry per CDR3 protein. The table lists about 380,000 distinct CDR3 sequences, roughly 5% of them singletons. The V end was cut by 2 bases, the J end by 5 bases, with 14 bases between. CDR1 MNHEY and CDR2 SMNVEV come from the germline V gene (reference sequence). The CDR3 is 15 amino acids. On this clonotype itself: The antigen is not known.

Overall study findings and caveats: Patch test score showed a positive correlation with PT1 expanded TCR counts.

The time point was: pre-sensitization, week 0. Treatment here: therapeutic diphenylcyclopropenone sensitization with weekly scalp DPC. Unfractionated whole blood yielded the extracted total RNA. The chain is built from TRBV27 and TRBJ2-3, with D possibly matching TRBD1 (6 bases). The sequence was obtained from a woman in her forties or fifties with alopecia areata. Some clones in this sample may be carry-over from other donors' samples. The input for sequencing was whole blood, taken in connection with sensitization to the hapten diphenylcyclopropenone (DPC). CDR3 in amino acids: CASSLSWGLGDTQYF. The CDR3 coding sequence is TGTGCCAGCAGTTTAAGCTGGGGGCTTGGAGATACGCAGTATTTT.